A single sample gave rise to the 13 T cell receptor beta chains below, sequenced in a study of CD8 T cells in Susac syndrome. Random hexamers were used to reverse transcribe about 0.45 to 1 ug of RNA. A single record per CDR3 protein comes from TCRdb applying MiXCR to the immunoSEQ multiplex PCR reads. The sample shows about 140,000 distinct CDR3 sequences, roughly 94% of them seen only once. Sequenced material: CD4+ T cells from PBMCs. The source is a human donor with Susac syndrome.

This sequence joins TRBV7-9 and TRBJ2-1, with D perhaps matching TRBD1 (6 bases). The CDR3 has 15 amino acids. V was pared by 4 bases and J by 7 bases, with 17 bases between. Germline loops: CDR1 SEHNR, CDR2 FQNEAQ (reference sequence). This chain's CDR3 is CASSSRDIPPNEQFF. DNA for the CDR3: TGTGCCAGCAGCTCCAGGGACATCCCGCCTAATGAGCAGTTCTTC.

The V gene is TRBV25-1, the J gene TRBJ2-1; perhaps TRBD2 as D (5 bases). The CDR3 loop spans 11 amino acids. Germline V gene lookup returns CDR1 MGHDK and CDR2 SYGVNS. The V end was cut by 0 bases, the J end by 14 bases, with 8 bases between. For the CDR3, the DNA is TGTGCCAGCAGTGAATATACTAGGGAGTTCTTC. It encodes CASSEYTREFF. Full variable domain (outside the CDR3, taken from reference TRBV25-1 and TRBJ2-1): EADIYQTPRYLVIGTGKKITLECSQTMGHDKMYWYQQDPGMELHLIHYSYGVNSTEKGDLSSESTVSRIRTEHFPLTLESARPSHTSQYLCASSEYTREFFGPGTRLTVL.

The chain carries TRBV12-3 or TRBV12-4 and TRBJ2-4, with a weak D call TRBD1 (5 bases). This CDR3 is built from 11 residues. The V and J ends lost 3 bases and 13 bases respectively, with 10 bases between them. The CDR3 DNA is TGTGCCAGCAGTTTTGCAGGGATCCAGTACTTC. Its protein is CASSFAGIQYF.

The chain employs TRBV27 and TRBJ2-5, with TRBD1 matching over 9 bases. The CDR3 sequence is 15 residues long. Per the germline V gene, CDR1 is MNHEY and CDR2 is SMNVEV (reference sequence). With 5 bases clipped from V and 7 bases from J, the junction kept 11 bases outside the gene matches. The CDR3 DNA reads TGTGCCAGCAGTCCCCATCCCTTGACAGGGGGGACCCAGTACTTC. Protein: CASSPHPLTGGTQYF.

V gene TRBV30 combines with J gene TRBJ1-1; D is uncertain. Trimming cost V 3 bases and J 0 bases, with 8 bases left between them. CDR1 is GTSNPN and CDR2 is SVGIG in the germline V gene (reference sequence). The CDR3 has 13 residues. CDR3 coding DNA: TGTGCCTGGAGCTGGGGAGTGAACACTGAAGCTTTCTTT. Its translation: CAWSWGVNTEAFF. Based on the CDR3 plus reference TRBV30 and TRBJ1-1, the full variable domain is SQTIHQWPATLVQPVGSPLSLECTVEGTSNPNLYWYRQAAGRGLQLLFYSVGIGQISSEVPQNLSASRPQDRQFILSSKKLLLSDSGFYLCAWSWGVNTEAFFGQGTRLTVV.

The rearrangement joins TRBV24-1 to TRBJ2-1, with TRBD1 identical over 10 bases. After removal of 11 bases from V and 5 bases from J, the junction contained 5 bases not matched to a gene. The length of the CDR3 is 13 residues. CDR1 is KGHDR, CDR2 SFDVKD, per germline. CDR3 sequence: CAIAGTGDNEQFF. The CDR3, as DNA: TGTGCCATTGCCGGGACAGGGGACAATGAGCAGTTCTTC.

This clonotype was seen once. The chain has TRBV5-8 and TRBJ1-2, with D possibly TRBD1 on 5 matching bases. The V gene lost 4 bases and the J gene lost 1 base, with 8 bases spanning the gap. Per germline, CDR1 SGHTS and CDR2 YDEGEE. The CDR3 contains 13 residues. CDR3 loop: CASSNRLNYGYTF. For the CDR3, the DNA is TGTGCCAGCAGCAACAGGCTTAACTATGGCTACACCTTC. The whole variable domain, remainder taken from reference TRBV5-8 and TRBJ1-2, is EAGVTQSPTHLIKTRGQQATLRCSPISGHTSVYWYQQALGLGLQFLLWYDEGEERNRGNFPPRFSGRQFPNYSSELNVNALELEDSALYLCASSNRLNYGYTFGSGTRLTVV.

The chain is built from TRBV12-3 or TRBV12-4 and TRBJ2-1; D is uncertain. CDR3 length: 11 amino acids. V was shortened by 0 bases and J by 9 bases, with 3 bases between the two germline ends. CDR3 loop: CASSLAVEQFF. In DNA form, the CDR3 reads TGTGCCAGCAGTTTAGCGGTTGAGCAGTTCTTC.

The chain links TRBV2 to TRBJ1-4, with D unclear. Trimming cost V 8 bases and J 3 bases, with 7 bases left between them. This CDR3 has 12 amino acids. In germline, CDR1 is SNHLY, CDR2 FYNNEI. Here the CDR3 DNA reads TGTGCCAGCTTGTCAGCTAATGAAAAACTGTTTTTT. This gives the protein CASLSANEKLFF.

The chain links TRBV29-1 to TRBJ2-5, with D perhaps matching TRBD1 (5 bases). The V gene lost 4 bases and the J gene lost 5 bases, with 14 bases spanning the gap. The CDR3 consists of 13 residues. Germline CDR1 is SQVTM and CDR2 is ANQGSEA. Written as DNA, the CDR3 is TGCAGCGTTGGGCAGGACAAGGGCGAGACCCAGTACTTC. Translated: CSVGQDKGETQYF.

Here the CDR3 reads CSAGPGQITDTQYF. For the CDR3, the DNA is TGCAGTGCTGGACCGGGACAGATCACAGATACGCAGTATTTT. This chain uses TRBV20-1 with TRBJ2-3, with TRBD1 matching 7 bases. Germline assignment: CDR1 DFQATT and CDR2 SNEGSKA (reference sequence). V shed 5 bases and J 2 bases; nucleotides not matched to a gene: 7. CDR3 length: 14 residues.

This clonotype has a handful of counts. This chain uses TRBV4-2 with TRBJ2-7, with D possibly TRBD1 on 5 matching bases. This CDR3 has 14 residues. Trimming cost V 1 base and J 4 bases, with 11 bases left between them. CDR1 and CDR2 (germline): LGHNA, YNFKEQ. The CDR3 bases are TGTGCCAGCAGCCAAGGAAGGGGTGGGTACGAGCAGTACTTC. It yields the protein CASSQGRGGYEQYF.

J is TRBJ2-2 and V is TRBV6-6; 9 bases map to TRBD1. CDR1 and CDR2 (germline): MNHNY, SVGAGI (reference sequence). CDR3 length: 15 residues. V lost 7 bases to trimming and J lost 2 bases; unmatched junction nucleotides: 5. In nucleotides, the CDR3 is TGTGCCAGCAATCTACAGGGGGCTAACACCGGGGAGCTGTTTTTT. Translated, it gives CASNLQGANTGELFF.